The text below deals with one T cell receptor (beta chain). Here immunoSEQ multiplex PCR was the method, and the copy in TCRdb shows in-frame clones only, minus some. The sample lists approximately 140,000 clones; roughly 84% were seen once. This specimen belongs to a study of blood T cell repertoires in COVID-19. Germline V gene sequence: CDR1 SGHTA, CDR2 FQGNSA. The CDR3 length is 14 residues. Trimming left V 4 bases short and J 0 bases short, with 8 bases between. The rearrangement uses TRBV7-2 and TRBJ2-3; maybe TRBD2 (5 bases). The material sequenced was peripheral blood. The receptor comes from a woman in her sixties or seventies with acute or convalescent COVID-19. This CDR3 is CASSSRRSTDTQYF. As DNA, the CDR3 is TGTGCCAGCAGCTCTCGGAGGAGCACAGATACGCAGTATTTT.